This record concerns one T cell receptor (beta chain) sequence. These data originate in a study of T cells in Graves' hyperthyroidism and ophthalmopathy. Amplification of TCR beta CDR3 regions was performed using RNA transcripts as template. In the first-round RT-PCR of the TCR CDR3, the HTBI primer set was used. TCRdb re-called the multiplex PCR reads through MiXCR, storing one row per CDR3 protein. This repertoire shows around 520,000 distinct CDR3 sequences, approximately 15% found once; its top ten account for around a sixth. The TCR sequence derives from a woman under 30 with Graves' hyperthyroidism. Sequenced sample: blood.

This CDR3 reads CASSLSRSLRDQPQHF. CDR3 DNA: TGTGCCAGCAGTTTATCCAGGTCTCTTCGGGATCAGCCCCAGCATTTT. The chain has TRBV12-3 or TRBV12-4 and TRBJ1-5; D ambiguous. The length of the CDR3 is 16 residues. Trimming took off 2 bases at V and 5 bases at J, with 16 bases between the two ends.